The clone carrying this T cell receptor (beta chain) appeared a few times. Its antigen is not known. This sample was taken from a study of beta chain features in type 1 diabetes. Study results and limitations: The study found moderately but significantly shorter TCRB CDR3s in all four CD4+ subsets of Type 1 diabetes patients. Overrepresentation of cells with high TCR expression could result from cDNA sequencing. These data did not resolve whether HLA type affects TCRB rearrangement. The study found fewer insertions and more deletions at VDJ junctions in type 1 diabetes patients.

The whole isolated RNA underwent reverse transcription, so sequencing captured expressed TCRB transcripts. Average reads for naive, central memory and regulatory T cell samples were about 3.57 million. Generated by immunoSEQ multiplex PCR, the TCRdb table keeps only in-frame clones and is missing some. Among roughly 300,000 clones, roughly 9% were seen once, and the ten largest hold 1%. The clonotype comes from a man younger than 40 with type 1 diabetes. Sequencing was done on a sample of central memory CD4+ T cells from blood.

CDR3 region: CASSQKSDGGYTF. CDR3 sequence (DNA): TGTGCCAGCAGTCAGAAGTCCGACGGGGGCTACACCTTC. The chain carries TRBV2 and TRBJ1-2, with D uncertain. This CDR3 region has 13 residues. Trimming pared 5 bases from V and 8 bases from J, leaving 15 bases between. Germline V gene lookup returns CDR1 SNHLY and CDR2 FYNNEI. Full variable domain (outside the CDR3, taken from reference TRBV2 and TRBJ1-2): EPEVTQTPSHQVTQMGQEVILRCVPISNHLYFYWYRQILGQKVEFLVSFYNNEISEKSEIFDDQFSVERPDGSNFTLKIRSTKLEDSAMYFCASSQKSDGGYTFGSGTRLTVV.